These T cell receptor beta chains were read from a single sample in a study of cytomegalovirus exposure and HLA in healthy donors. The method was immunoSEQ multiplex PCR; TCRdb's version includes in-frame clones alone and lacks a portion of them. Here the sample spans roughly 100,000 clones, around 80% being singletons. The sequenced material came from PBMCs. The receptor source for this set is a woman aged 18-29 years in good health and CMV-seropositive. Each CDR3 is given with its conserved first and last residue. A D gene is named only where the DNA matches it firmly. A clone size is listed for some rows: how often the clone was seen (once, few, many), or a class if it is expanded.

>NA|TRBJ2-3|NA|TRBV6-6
TGTGCCAGCAGCCGAGTTCAACGTACGCAGTATTTT
CASSRVQRTQYF
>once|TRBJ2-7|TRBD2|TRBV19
TGTGCCAGTAGTCCCCGGGACGGGAGGGCCTACGAGCAGTACTTC
CASSPRDGRAYEQYF
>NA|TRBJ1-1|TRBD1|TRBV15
TGTGCCACCAGCAGGACAGGGGTTAGGACTGAAGCTTTCTTT
CATSRTGVRTEAFF
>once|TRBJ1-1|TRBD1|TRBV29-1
TGCAGCGTTGAAGTAGGGGGCGTGAACACTGAAGCTTTCTTT
CSVEVGGVNTEAFF
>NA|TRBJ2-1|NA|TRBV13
TGTGCCAGCAGCATTCTAGACGGAATACAACACAATGAGCAGTTCTTC
CASSILDGIQHNEQFF
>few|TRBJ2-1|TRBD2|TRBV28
TGTGCCAGCAGTTTCGGGGGGAGGGTCGGAAGTGAGCAGTTCTTC
CASSFGGRVGSEQFF
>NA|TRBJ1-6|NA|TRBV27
TGTGCCAGCAGTGTCACATATAATTCACCCCTCCACTTT
CASSVTYNSPLHF
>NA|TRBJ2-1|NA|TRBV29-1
TGCAGCGTTGGACTCTATGAGCAGTTCTTC
CSVGLYEQFF
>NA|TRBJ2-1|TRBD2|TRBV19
TGTGCCAGTAGTTATTTAACGGGAGGTCGGGATGAGCAGTTCTTC
CASSYLTGGRDEQFF
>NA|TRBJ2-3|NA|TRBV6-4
TGTGCCAGCAGTGAGTCTCAAGCGGATACGCAGTATTTT
CASSESQADTQYF
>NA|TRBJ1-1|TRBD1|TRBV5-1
TGCGCCAGCAGTAGGGCAGGGGGCGTGAACACTGAAGCTTTCTTT
CASSRAGGVNTEAFF
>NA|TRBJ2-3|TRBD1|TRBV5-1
TGCGCCAGCAGCTTGGGACAGGGTCTTAGCACAGATACGCAGTATTTT
CASSLGQGLSTDTQYF
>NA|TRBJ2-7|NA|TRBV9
TGTGCCAGCAGTTCCGGGAGCTCCTACGAGCAGTACTTC
CASSSGSSYEQYF
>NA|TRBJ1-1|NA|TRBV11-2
TGTGCCAGCAGCCTCGTCTACACCAATGCGGGGACGGGGGAGAGTGAAGCTTTCTTT
CASSLVYTNAGTGESEAFF
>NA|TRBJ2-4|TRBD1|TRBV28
TGTGCCAGCAGCCCGGGACAGGGTCTCCCCAAAAACATTCAGTACTTC
CASSPGQGLPKNIQYF
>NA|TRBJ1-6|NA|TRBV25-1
TGTGCCAGCAGTGGGACATGGAATTCACCCCTCCACTTT
CASSGTWNSPLHF
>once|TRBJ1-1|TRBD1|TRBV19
TGTGCCAGTAGTATGAAAGGACAGGGTCTTTTGAACACTGAAGCTTTCTTT
CASSMKGQGLLNTEAFF
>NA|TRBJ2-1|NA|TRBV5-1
TGCGCCAGCAGCGGCGCAGACAGGTTTTTGTGGAATGAGCAGTTCTTC
CASSGADRFLWNEQFF
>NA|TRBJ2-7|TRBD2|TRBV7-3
TGTGCCAGCAGCCCCTGGGGGGGGGCCAGCGGGAGAAGGTACGAGCAGTACTTC
CASSPWGGASGRRYEQYF
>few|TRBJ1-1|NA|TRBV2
TGTGCCAGCAAGGGAGCAGGGAACACTGAAGCTTTCTTT
CASKGAGNTEAFF
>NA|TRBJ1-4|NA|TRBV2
TGTGCCAGCAGTGAAGACAGGGTTAATGAAAAACTGTTTTTT
CASSEDRVNEKLFF
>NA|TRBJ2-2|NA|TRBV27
TGTGCCAGCAGTGTTTACCAGGGCTCCGGGGAGCTGTTTTTT
CASSVYQGSGELFF
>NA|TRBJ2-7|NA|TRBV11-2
TGTGCCAGCAGCTCGTACTTAAGCTCCTACGAGCAGTACTTC
CASSSYLSSYEQYF
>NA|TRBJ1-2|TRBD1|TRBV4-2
TGTGCCAGTTCCGACAGGGGATATGGCTACACCTTC
CASSDRGYGYTF
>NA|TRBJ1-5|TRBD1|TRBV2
TGTGCCAGCTCGGGGACAGGGGGCCCAAATCAGCCCCAGCATTTT
CASSGTGGPNQPQHF
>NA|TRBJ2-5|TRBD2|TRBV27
TGTGCCAGCAGCAAAGGCTGGACTAGCGCAGGGGCCCAGTACTTC
CASSKGWTSAGAQYF
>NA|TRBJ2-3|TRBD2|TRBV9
TGTGCCAGCAGCTCTAAGATAGCGGGAGGCCGAGATACGCAGTATTTT
CASSSKIAGGRDTQYF
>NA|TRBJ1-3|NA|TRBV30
TGTGCCTGGACAGCTGGAAACACCATATATTTT
CAWTAGNTIYF
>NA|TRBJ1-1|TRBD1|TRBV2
TGTGCCAGCAGCGGACAGGGGTGGGGCAACACTGAAGCTTTCTTT
CASSGQGWGNTEAFF
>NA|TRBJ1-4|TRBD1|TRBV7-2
TGTGCCAGCAGCCCGGGACAGGGGCTAAAACTGTTTTTT
CASSPGQGLKLFF
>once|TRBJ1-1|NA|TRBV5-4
TGTGCCAGCAGCTTGGGAGGCAAGAACACTGAAGCTTTCTTT
CASSLGGKNTEAFF
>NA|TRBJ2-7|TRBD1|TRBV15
TGTGCCACCAGCAGGGACAGGGGCTCCTACGAGCAGTACTTC
CATSRDRGSYEQYF
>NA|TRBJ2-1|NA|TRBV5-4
TGTGCCAGCAGCAAGAAGGACAGCAATGAGCAGTTCTTC
CASSKKDSNEQFF
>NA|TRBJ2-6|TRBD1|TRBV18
TGTGCCAGCTCACTACCGGGACAGGGTGCTGGGGCCAACGTCCTGACTTTC
CASSLPGQGAGANVLTF
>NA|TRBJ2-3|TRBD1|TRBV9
TGTGCCAGCAGCGCCAGTCCGGGACAGGGCCTAGATACGCAGTATTTT
CASSASPGQGLDTQYF
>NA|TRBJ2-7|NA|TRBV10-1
TGCGCCAGCAGTGAGTCGTGGGGCAGCCCCTACGAGCAGTACTTC
CASSESWGSPYEQYF
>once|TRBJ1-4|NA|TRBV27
TGTGCCAGCAGTTTCGGGGGTGGGAATGAAAAACTGTTTTTT
CASSFGGGNEKLFF
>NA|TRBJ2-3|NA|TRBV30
TGTGCCTGGAGTTTAGCAGCAACGCAGTATTTT
CAWSLAATQYF
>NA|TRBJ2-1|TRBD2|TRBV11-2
TGTGCCAGCAGCTTAGTCCTAGCGGGAGAGTTATCCTACAATGAGCAGTTCTTC
CASSLVLAGELSYNEQFF
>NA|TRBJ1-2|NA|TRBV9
TGTGCCAGCAGCCCAGACCCGGGAGGATATGGCTACACCTTC
CASSPDPGGYGYTF
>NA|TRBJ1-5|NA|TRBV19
TGTGCCAGTAGTATCCAGGGCCTTAGCAATCAGCCCCAGCATTTT
CASSIQGLSNQPQHF
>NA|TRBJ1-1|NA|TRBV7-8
TGTGCCAGCAGGATCACGGGAGGGCCGGGGATGAACACTGAAGCTTTCTTT
CASRITGGPGMNTEAFF
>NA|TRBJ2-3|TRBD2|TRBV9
TGTGCCAGCAGCGGGGGTACTTGGCGGGGGGGCGCAGATACGCAGTATTTT
CASSGGTWRGGADTQYF
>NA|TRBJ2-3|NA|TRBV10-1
TGCGCCAGCAGTCCACTAGGTACCCAGGGGTACACAGATACGCAGTATTTT
CASSPLGTQGYTDTQYF
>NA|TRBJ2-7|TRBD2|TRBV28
TGTGCCAGCAGTCGTAGCGGGAGGTTGATCGAGCAGTACTTC
CASSRSGRLIEQYF
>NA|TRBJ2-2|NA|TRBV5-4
TGTGCCAGCAGCTTGGCCGGCTTAGGAGCCGGGGAGCTGTTTTTT
CASSLAGLGAGELFF
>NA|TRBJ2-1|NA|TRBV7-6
TGTGCCAGCAGCGGAGGTCTTCCTTCTAACAATGAGCAGTTCTTC
CASSGGLPSNNEQFF
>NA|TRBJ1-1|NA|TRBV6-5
TGTGCCAGCAGTTACCAGGGCATCACTGAAGCTTTCTTT
CASSYQGITEAFF
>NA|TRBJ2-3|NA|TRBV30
TGTGCCTGGAGTCAGGGGACAGATACGCAGTATTTT
CAWSQGTDTQYF
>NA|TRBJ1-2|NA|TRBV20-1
TGCAGTGCAGCAGGGGCTGGCTACACCTTC
CSAAGAGYTF
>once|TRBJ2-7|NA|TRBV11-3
TGTGCCAGCAGCTTCCAGCGGTCCTACGAGCAGTACTTC
CASSFQRSYEQYF
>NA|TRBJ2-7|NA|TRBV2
TGTGCCAGCAGTGAGACTTCCGGGACAACCTACGAGCAGTACTTC
CASSETSGTTYEQYF
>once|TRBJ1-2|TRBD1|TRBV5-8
TGTGCCAGCAGCAGGAGGGGACAGGGGGGTGGCTACACCTTC
CASSRRGQGGGYTF
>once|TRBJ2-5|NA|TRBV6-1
TGTGCCAGCAGTGAATGGGGGGGCCAGGCGGGGCAAGAGACCCAGTACTTC
CASSEWGGQAGQETQYF
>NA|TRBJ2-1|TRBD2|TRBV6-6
TGTGCCAGCAATAACCCTAGCGGGAGCTGGTTTAATGAGCAGTTCTTC
CASNNPSGSWFNEQFF